Listed here are 32 T cell receptor beta chains from one sample, sequenced in a study of spatial heterogeneity in lung cancer. Using its own MiXCR run on the 5' RACE reads, TCRdb lists one record per CDR3 protein. The sample has roughly 70,000 distinct CDR3 sequences, around 9.3% seen once; the top ten hold 1.9%. Sample time point: blood at routine non-recurrence follow-up after resection. Sequenced material: PBMCs, taken at follow-up. These receptors all come from a female donor with early-stage non-small cell lung cancer.

The chain carries TRBV5-1 and TRBJ2-2; TRBD2 matches 9 bases. Per germline, CDR1 SGHRS and CDR2 YFSETQ. The CDR3 is made up of 16 amino acids. V shed 2 bases and J 5 bases; nucleotides not matched to a gene: 7. CDR3 bases: TGCGCCAGCAGCTTAGATCGGCTAGCGGGGACCGGGGAGCTGTTTTTT. This translates into CASSLDRLAGTGELFF.

The sample holds many counts of this clonotype. The V call is TRBV5-1, the J call TRBJ1-5; tentative D call: TRBD1 (5 bases). Germline V lookup: CDR1 SGHRS, CDR2 YFSETQ. Trimming took 0 bases from V and 7 from J, leaving 11 bases between them. This CDR3 is 14 amino acids long. The CDR3 sequence: CASSLAGGRQPQHF. The CDR3 DNA sequence: TGCGCCAGCAGCTTGGCCGGGGGTAGGCAGCCCCAGCATTTT.

Within the sample, this clonotype is medium-sized. The genes are TRBV4-2 and TRBJ2-7, with D hard to call. The CDR3 covers 14 residues. V gave up 2 bases and J gave up 5 bases, with 13 bases separating them. From germline, CDR1 is LGHNA and CDR2 YNFKEQ. Written as DNA, the CDR3 is TGTGCCAGCAGCCAATTCGGGCAGAAAAACGAGCAGTACTTC. This codes for CASSQFGQKNEQYF.

The sample holds a few counts of this clonotype. The chain carries TRBV7-3 and TRBJ2-1; D unresolved. CDR1 is SGHTA and CDR2 is FQGTGA in the germline V gene. V was cut by 1 base and J by 4 bases, with 5 bases left in between. The CDR3 length is 13 residues. The CDR3 DNA reads TGTGCCAGCAGCTTAATGGGATACAATGAGCAGTTCTTC. Translation gives CASSLMGYNEQFF.

This clonotype has a count of ten or more. This sequence joins TRBV20-1 and TRBJ2-3, with a weak D call TRBD2 (5 bases). The ends were cut back, 4 bases at V and 6 bases at J, with 20 bases in the middle. The CDR3 consists of 15 residues. The germline CDR1 and CDR2 sequences are DFQATT and SNEGSKA (reference sequence). The CDR3 region is CSATFGLAISDTQYF. The CDR3 DNA sequence: TGCAGTGCTACCTTTGGACTCGCCATATCGGATACGCAGTATTTT.

Many counts were recorded for this clonotype. This chain links TRBV25-1 with TRBJ2-5; D possibly matches TRBD1 or TRBD2 (6 bases each). The CDR3 runs to 12 residues. With 7 bases removed from V and 4 bases from J, the gap between germline ends came to 10 bases. Germline values: CDR1 MGHDK, CDR2 SYGVNS. The CDR3 DNA reads TGTGCCAGCACACAGGGAGGAGAGACCCAGTACTTC. This sequence encodes CASTQGGETQYF.

V gene TRBV15 combines with J gene TRBJ2-2, with D maybe TRBD1 (6 bases). The CDR3 is 17 amino acids. Germline CDR1 LNHNV, CDR2 YYDKDF (reference sequence). V gave up 0 bases and J gave up 3 bases, with 14 bases separating them. The CDR3 protein is CATSRDQAYRDTGELFF. DNA of the CDR3: TGTGCCACCAGCAGAGACCAGGCGTACAGGGACACCGGGGAGCTGTTTTTT.

The sample holds many counts of this clonotype. The rearrangement joins TRBV30 to TRBJ2-6, with D possibly matching TRBD2 (6 bases). Trimming stripped 1 base from V and 1 base from J, with 8 bases between. The germline V gene has CDR1 GTSNPN and CDR2 SVGIG (reference sequence). There are 15 residues in the CDR3. The CDR3 here is CAWSGGGSGANVLTF. The CDR3 nucleotides read TGTGCCTGGAGTGGGGGAGGTTCTGGGGCCAACGTCCTGACTTTC. Based on the CDR3 plus reference TRBV30 and TRBJ2-6, the full variable domain is SQTIHQWPATLVQPVGSPLSLECTVEGTSNPNLYWYRQAAGRGLQLLFYSVGIGQISSEVPQNLSASRPQDRQFILSSKKLLLSDSGFYLCAWSGGGSGANVLTFGAGSRLTVL.

This clonotype was counted ten times or more. The rearrangement joins TRBV5-1 to TRBJ2-2, with 7 bases matching TRBD1. From germline, CDR1 is SGHRS and CDR2 YFSETQ. The CDR3 has 15 amino acids. The V and J ends lost 0 bases and 5 bases, in that order; junction bases with no gene match: 4. The CDR3 coding sequence is TGCGCCAGCAGCTTGGCAGGGACAGCTACCGGGGAGCTGTTTTTT. Translation gives CASSLAGTATGELFF.

This clonotype was recorded a few times. The rearrangement uses TRBV2 and TRBJ2-6, with 9 bases that match TRBD1. Germline V gene lookup returns CDR1 SNHLY and CDR2 FYNNEI. With 2 bases clipped from V and 3 bases from J, the junction kept 5 bases outside the gene matches. CDR3 length: 17 amino acids. The CDR3 DNA follows: TGTGCCAGCAGTGAATGGGGACAGGGAAGTGGGGCCAACGTCCTGACTTTC. Translation gives CASSEWGQGSGANVLTF.

This clonotype was counted at least ten times. The genes are TRBV18 and TRBJ2-3; D tentatively reads TRBD1 or TRBD2 (5 bases each). The CDR3 sequence is 13 residues long. V was trimmed by 2 bases and J by 6 bases, leaving 9 bases between them. Germline V lookup: CDR1 KGHSH, CDR2 LQKENI. CDR3 nucleotides: TGTGCCAGCTCACCATTAGAGGGGGATACGCAGTATTTT. Its translation: CASSPLEGDTQYF.

The table lists this clonotype with many counts. The chain uses TRBV12-3 or TRBV12-4 and TRBJ2-5; D call uncertain. V shed 2 bases and J shed 11 bases, with 18 bases lying between them. This CDR3 region has 14 residues. The CDR3 DNA is TGTGCCAGCAGTTTAATGGGGATCCATCAAAAACAGTACTTC. This translates into CASSLMGIHQKQYF.

The DNA of the CDR3 is TGTGCCACTTCGAAGGGACAGAACACCGGGGAGCTGTTTTTT. The encoded protein is CATSKGQNTGELFF. The V call is TRBV24-1, the J call TRBJ2-2, with D tentatively TRBD1 (6 bases). The V end lost 10 bases, the J end lost 1 base, and 12 bases lay between the germline ends. Germline CDR1 and CDR2: KGHDR and SFDVKD. The CDR3 runs to 14 residues.

This clonotype has at least ten counts. The V and J genes are TRBV9 and TRBJ2-7, with D possibly being TRBD2 (6 bases). The germline V and J ends were trimmed by 0 bases and 4 bases, with 11 bases remaining between them. The germline gives CDR1 SGDLS, CDR2 YYNGEE. The CDR3 length is 14 residues. For the CDR3, the DNA is TGTGCCAGCAGCGTAGGTGGGGACTGGTACGAGCAGTACTTC. This encodes CASSVGGDWYEQYF.

This clonotype showed up many times. The chain couples TRBV30 to TRBJ1-4; no definite D call. V dropped 2 bases and J dropped 0 bases, with 10 bases sitting between them. Germline V gene data show CDR1 as GTSNPN and CDR2 as SVGIG (reference sequence). This CDR3 comprises 15 residues. CDR3 bases: TGTGCCTGGAGTAAAACGGGGACAACTAATGAAAAACTGTTTTTT. Protein sequence: CAWSKTGTTNEKLFF. Variable domain in full (rest from reference TRBV30 and TRBJ1-4): SQTIHQWPATLVQPVGSPLSLECTVEGTSNPNLYWYRQAAGRGLQLLFYSVGIGQISSEVPQNLSASRPQDRQFILSSKKLLLSDSGFYLCAWSKTGTTNEKLFFGSGTQLSVL.

There are many counts of this clonotype. DNA of the CDR3: TGTGCCAGCAGTCGGCCTAGCGGGGGCTCCTACGAGCAGTACTTC. Translated, it gives CASSRPSGGSYEQYF. This chain connects TRBV2 to TRBJ2-7; 10 positions match TRBD2. The trim removed 5 bases at V and 0 bases at J, leaving 4 bases unmatched. Germline values: CDR1 SNHLY, CDR2 FYNNEI. The length of the CDR3 is 15 residues.

Many counts were recorded for this clonotype. The chain has TRBV5-1 and TRBJ1-2; 8 bases agree with TRBD1. With 4 bases clipped from V and 6 bases from J, the junction kept 8 bases outside the gene matches. Germline-derived CDR1 and CDR2 are SGHRS and YFSETQ. The CDR3 is 14 residues long. CDR3 amino acids: CASSPQPTGDGYTF. The CDR3 nucleotides read TGCGCCAGCAGCCCCCAGCCGACAGGGGATGGCTACACCTTC.

This clonotype appeared many times. This chain links TRBV7-2 with TRBJ1-6; no definite D call. Between the trimmed V and J ends, which lost 8 bases and 7 bases, there was a span of 12 bases. This CDR3 has 13 residues. In germline, CDR1 is SGHTA, CDR2 FQGNSA. CDR3 region: CASSVRENSPLHF. Written as DNA, the CDR3 is TGTGCCAGCTCAGTGAGGGAGAATTCACCCCTCCACTTT.

There are many counts of this clonotype. V is TRBV2 and J is TRBJ2-3, with 13 bases matching TRBD2. Germline-derived CDR1 and CDR2 are SNHLY and FYNNEI. V shed 6 bases, J shed 3 bases, and the junction held 9 bases outside the gene matches. The CDR3 runs 17 residues. The CDR3 protein is CASSRGLAGDGTDTQYF. DNA of the CDR3: TGTGCCAGCAGCCGCGGACTAGCGGGAGATGGGACAGATACGCAGTATTTT.

This clonotype was counted many times. The V gene is TRBV5-4, the J gene TRBJ2-3; 9 positions match TRBD2. V shed 0 bases and J 2 bases; nucleotides not matched to a gene: 7. CDR1 SGHNT and CDR2 YYREEE come from the germline V gene (reference sequence). This CDR3 has 17 residues. The CDR3 region has the DNA TGTGCCAGCAGCTTGGGAACCCTAGCGGGGCACACAGATACGCAGTATTTT. Its protein is CASSLGTLAGHTDTQYF.

This clonotype was observed many times. The chain joins TRBV14 to TRBJ2-7; 8 bases agree with TRBD1. Germline trimming cut 1 base from V and 5 bases from J; bases unmatched to any gene: 7. The CDR3 runs 15 residues. Germline lookup yields CDR1 SGHDN and CDR2 FVKESK. The CDR3 region has the DNA TGTGCCAGCAGCCAAGGCCTCAGGGGGCGAAACGAGCAGTACTTC. Amino acids: CASSQGLRGRNEQYF.

The chain has TRBV27 and TRBJ2-3; D remains ambiguous. CDR1 and CDR2 (germline): MNHEY, SMNVEV (reference sequence). The CDR3 loop spans 13 amino acids. The germline V and J ends were trimmed by 2 bases and 3 bases, with 6 bases remaining between them. The CDR3 coding sequence is TGTGCCAGCAGTTTAATCTTGACAGATACGCAGTATTTT. This gives the protein CASSLILTDTQYF.

This chain links TRBV4-1 with TRBJ2-1; D perhaps matches TRBD2 (5 bases). Looked up from germline, CDR1 is MGHRA and CDR2 is YSYEKL. The CDR3 contains 16 residues. Trimming left V 0 bases short and J 1 base short, with 10 bases between. The CDR3 loop reads CASSQDRRISYNEQFF. The DNA for the CDR3 is TGCGCCAGCAGCCAAGATAGGAGGATTTCCTACAATGAGCAGTTCTTC.

This clonotype appeared many times. The chain carries TRBV19 and TRBJ2-2, with D unclear. Germline-derived CDR1 and CDR2 are LNHDA and SQIVND (reference sequence). The V end was cut by 10 bases, the J end by 6 bases, with 12 bases between. The CDR3 extends over 12 amino acids. The CDR3 coding sequence is TGTGCCACCTCTAGTCAAGCCGGGGAGCTGTTTTTT. As protein: CATSSQAGELFF.

In its sample, this clonotype was seen many times. The chain employs TRBV15 and TRBJ1-4; no clear D gene. CDR3 size: 15 residues. Germline V lookup: CDR1 LNHNV, CDR2 YYDKDF (reference sequence). Deletions cut 0 bases from V and 5 bases from J, with 10 bases between. In DNA form, the CDR3 reads TGTGCCACCAGCAGAGATTTGGAGAACAATGAAAAACTGTTTTTT. Protein: CATSRDLENNEKLFF.

This clonotype has at least ten counts. J is TRBJ2-2 and V is TRBV7-3, with D unresolved. The CDR3 sequence is 14 residues long. Germline lookup yields CDR1 SGHTA and CDR2 FQGTGA. V lost 1 base and J lost 0, with 3 bases in between. The CDR3: CASSLRPNTGELFF. CDR3 bases: TGTGCCAGCAGCTTAAGGCCGAACACCGGGGAGCTGTTTTTT.

This sequence joins TRBV5-1 and TRBJ2-3, with a weak D call TRBD1 (5 bases). Trimming shortened V by 6 bases and J by 7 bases, and 15 bases separated the two germline ends. Germline lookup yields CDR1 SGHRS and CDR2 YFSETQ. The CDR3 has 13 amino acids. CDR3 DNA: TGCGCCAGCATCCCTAACCCAGGGAATACGCAGTATTTT. This encodes CASIPNPGNTQYF.

The chain combines TRBV5-1 with TRBJ1-4; TRBD1 matches at 7 bases. V lost 6 bases and J lost 4; bases outside the gene matches: 3. The V gene's germline CDR1 is SGHRS and CDR2 YFSETQ. CDR3 size: 13 residues. In DNA, the CDR3 is TGCGCCAGCACCGGGACAGATAATGAAAAACTGTTTTTT. Amino acid sequence: CASTGTDNEKLFF.

This clonotype was found many times. This sequence joins TRBV28 and TRBJ1-5; tentative D call: TRBD1 (5 bases). Germline V CDR1 and CDR2: MDHEN, SYDVKM. Between the trimmed V and J ends, which lost 5 bases and 3 bases, there was a span of 11 bases. The CDR3 spans 14 residues. CDR3 residues: CASSPGMPNQPQHF. DNA for the CDR3: TGTGCCAGCAGTCCAGGGATGCCCAATCAGCCCCAGCATTTT. The variable domain in full, completed from reference TRBV28 and TRBJ1-5, reads DVKVTQSSRYLVKRTGEKVFLECVQDMDHENMFWYRQDPGLGLRLIYFSYDVKMKEKGDIPEGYSVSREKKERFSLILESASTNQTSMYLCASSPGMPNQPQHFGDGTRLSIL.

This clonotype appeared a few times. The V call is TRBV2, the J call TRBJ1-4; 8 positions agree with TRBD1. J gave up 8 bases and V 5 bases, and 10 bases lay outside the gene matches. CDR3 length: 15 amino acids. Germline V gene lookup returns CDR1 SNHLY and CDR2 FYNNEI. DNA for the CDR3: TGTGCCAGCAGTTATAGGACAGGGATTAAGGAAAAACTGTTTTTT. This sequence encodes CASSYRTGIKEKLFF.

This clonotype came up many times. The chain carries TRBV20-1 and TRBJ2-4, with TRBD1 matching over 10 bases. The CDR3 runs to 13 residues. V was pared by 6 bases and J by 8 bases, with 7 bases of the junction left unmatched. CDR1 is DFQATT, CDR2 SNEGSKA, per germline (reference sequence). The CDR3 here is CSALTGGRDIQYF. The CDR3 DNA is TGCAGTGCCCTGACAGGGGGCCGGGACATTCAGTACTTC.

This clonotype was found a few times. The chain employs TRBV6-6 and TRBJ2-1; TRBD2 aligns across 13 bases. V shed 0 bases, J shed 7 bases, and the junction held 6 bases outside the gene matches. This CDR3 is 17 amino acids long. The germline gives CDR1 MNHNY, CDR2 SVGAGI (reference sequence). This CDR3 is CASSYSGLAGVYNEQFF. The CDR3 coding sequence is TGTGCCAGCAGTTACTCAGGACTAGCGGGAGTATATAATGAGCAGTTCTTC.